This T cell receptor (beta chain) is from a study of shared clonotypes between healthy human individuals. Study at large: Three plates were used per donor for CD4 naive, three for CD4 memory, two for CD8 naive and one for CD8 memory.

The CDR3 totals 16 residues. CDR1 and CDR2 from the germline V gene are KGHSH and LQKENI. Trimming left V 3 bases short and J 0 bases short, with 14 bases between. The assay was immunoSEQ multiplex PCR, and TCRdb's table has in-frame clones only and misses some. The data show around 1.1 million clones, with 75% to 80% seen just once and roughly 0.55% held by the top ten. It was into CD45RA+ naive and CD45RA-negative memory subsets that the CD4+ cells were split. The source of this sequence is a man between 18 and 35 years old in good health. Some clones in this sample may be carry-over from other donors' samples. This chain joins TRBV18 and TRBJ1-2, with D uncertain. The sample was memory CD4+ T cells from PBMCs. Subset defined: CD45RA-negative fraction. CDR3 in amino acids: CASSPYGRQTNYGYTF. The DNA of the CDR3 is TGTGCCAGCTCACCCTACGGACGGCAAACTAACTATGGCTACACCTTC.